These T cell receptor beta chains were read from a single sample in a study of metastatic and nonmetastatic thyroid tumors. TCRdb re-called the PCR reads via MiXCR. In the table there are almost 35,000 clones, 35% to 45% of which are singletons. The specimen sequenced was tumor tissue. The receptors shown here come from a female donor with papillary thyroid cancer or a benign thyroid nodule (not recorded which). Some clones in this sample may be carry-over from other donors' samples. The CDR3 runs from the conserved cysteine through the conserved F or W. A D gene is named only where the DNA matches it firmly. Expanded clones get a size class; other rows say once, few or many, or leave the size out.

j_call clone_size d_call v_call cdr3_aa cdr3_nt
TRBJ1-4 few TRBD1 TRBV30 CAWGPDRGEKLFF TGTGCCTGGGGTCCAGACAGGGGCGAAAAACTGTTTTTT
TRBJ1-2 NA NA TRBV6-1 CASRRGYNYGYTF TGTGCCAGCAGACGGGGCTATAACTATGGCTACACCTTC
TRBJ2-7 few NA TRBV19 CASSRDNEYEQYF TGTGCCAGTAGCCGGGACAACGAGTACGAGCAGTACTTC
TRBJ1-2 few NA TRBV6-1 CASSPRGGGYGYTF TGTGCCAGCAGCCCTAGGGGGGGGGGCTATGGCTACACCTTC
TRBJ2-7 once NA TRBV5-1 CASSLVGDEQYF TGCGCCAGCAGCTTGGTTGGGGACGAGCAGTACTTC
TRBJ2-2 few NA TRBV24-1 CATQLSQGFTGELFF TGTGCCACCCAACTCTCCCAGGGTTTTACCGGGGAGCTGTTTTTT
TRBJ2-1 NA NA TRBV24-1 CATSDFSSRRFNEQFF TGTGCCACCAGTGATTTTTCCAGCCGGCGATTCAATGAGCAGTTCTTC
TRBJ2-1 few NA TRBV24-1 CALSPSGTVDNEQFF TGTGCCCTTAGTCCATCCGGGACGGTAGACAATGAGCAGTTCTTC
TRBJ1-2 NA TRBD1 TRBV7-3 CASSFYSGQAIYGYTF TGTGCCAGCAGCTTCTACTCGGGACAGGCGATCTATGGCTACACCTTC
TRBJ1-4 few NA TRBV6-5 CASSYSGPTNEKLFF TGTGCCAGCAGTTACTCGGGGCCAACTAATGAAAAACTGTTTTTT
TRBJ1-1 NA NA TRBV2 CASSGLAGEAFF TGTGCCAGCAGTGGGTTGGCAGGGGAAGCTTTCTTT
TRBJ1-2 NA NA TRBV6-1 CASSFAGEGPRYGYTF TGTGCCAGCAGCTTCGCCGGGGAGGGGCCCCGCTATGGCTACACCTTC
TRBJ2-7 NA TRBD1 TRBV28 CASSLPGGHEQYF TGTGCCAGCAGTTTACCAGGGGGCCACGAGCAGTACTTC
TRBJ2-2 NA NA TRBV19 CASSGQSNTGELFF TGTGCCAGCTCGGGGCAGTCGAACACCGGGGAGCTGTTTTTT
TRBJ1-4 NA TRBD1 TRBV28 CASSSPTGADEKLFF TGTGCCAGCAGTTCGCCAACAGGGGCTGATGAAAAACTGTTTTTT
TRBJ1-2 NA TRBD1 TRBV10-3 CAISEMGSHRGQGYTF TGTGCCATCAGTGAGATGGGGTCCCACAGGGGGCAAGGCTACACCTTC
TRBJ2-1 NA TRBD2 TRBV7-3 CASSLSGSSYNEQFF TGTGCCAGCAGCCTCAGCGGGAGCTCCTACAATGAGCAGTTCTTC
TRBJ1-5 few NA TRBV28 CASTLSQHF TGTGCCAGCACCCTGTCCCAGCATTTT
TRBJ2-5 NA TRBD1 TRBV12-3/TRBV12-4 CASRRQGHPGETQYF TGTGCCAGCAGGCGACAGGGGCACCCCGGAGAGACCCAGTACTTC
TRBJ2-2 few NA TRBV12-3/TRBV12-4 CASADGGDTGELFF TGTGCCAGCGCGGATGGGGGCGACACCGGGGAGCTGTTTTTT
TRBJ1-6 NA NA TRBV6-1 CASKENSPNNSPLHF TGTGCCAGCAAGGAAAACTCTCCCAATAATTCACCCCTCCACTTT
TRBJ2-1 NA NA TRBV5-4 CASSLTGNEQFF TGTGCCAGCAGCTTGACCGGCAATGAGCAGTTCTTC
TRBJ1-4 NA NA TRBV9 CASSVEARVDEKLFF TGTGCCAGCAGCGTAGAAGCCAGGGTGGATGAAAAACTGTTTTTT